This T cell receptor beta chain came from a study of blood T cells in healthy people across ages (dated by TCRdb to 2014 to 2015). With regard to the full study: In model experiments, template switching captured roughly one uniquely barcoded TCR beta cDNA molecule for every two T cells. The study measured age-related changes in TCR beta repertoire diversity using deep sequencing normalized with unique cDNA molecular identifiers. Four age groups were formed from the donors: young (average roughly 16 years), middle-aged (roughly 38), aged (over 55) and long-lived (roughly 88). Using the same blood draw, the study looked at two additional independent replicas of 1 million unique cDNA reads for two donors, one aged 18 to 30 and the other aged 80 or older. Study-level results and caveats: The long-lived group showed more naive CD4+ T cells, fewer expanded clones and increased TCR diversity than the aged group, suggesting age selection. Since profiling was done on bulk unsorted PBMCs, naive and antigen-experienced compartments could not be conclusively compared. Estimates of total diversity based on one million sequenced T cells were regarded as lower bounds and as underestimates. Observed TCR beta diversity per million T cells fell roughly linearly with age, and a significant reduction was already apparent by age roughly 41. The CMV infection status of donors was not known, potentially confounding age-related changes in expanded clonotypes. There was a strong correlation between observed TCR beta diversity and the percentage of naive T cells measured by flow cytometry.

The donors were a few dozen Caucasian individuals from Russia, aged roughly 6 to 90 years, who were systemically healthy. About 9.6 milliliters of peripheral blood were collected from each donor into EDTA-treated Vacutainer tubes. Ficoll-Paque density-gradient centrifugation was used to isolate PBMCs, with at least 6 million obtained per sample. Total RNA was extracted from PBMCs with Trizol reagent, with at least 5 micrograms obtained per sample. For every donor, flow cytometry on a PBMC aliquot measured the percentage of naive CD45RAhigh/CD27high T cells. This clonotype was counted a few times. Its binding antigen is unknown. One base away there is no much larger clone; base qualities are not given. The library was made by 5' RACE. Sequencing was performed on an Illumina HiSeq 2500. A second PCR of about 6 to 12 cycles was performed with a sample-barcoded 5' primer and a J-beta primer mix. A unique molecular identifier was introduced onto each TCR beta cDNA molecule by a template-switch 5' adaptor carrying 12 random nucleotides. Each sample yielded at least 2.5 million CDR3-containing paired-end reads. First-strand cDNA synthesis was performed from all RNA using the Mint cDNA synthesis kit, with priming by a TRBC-specific oligonucleotide. Following uracil-DNA glycosylase treatment, all cDNA underwent a first 18-cycle PCR with the universal primers M1SS and BC2_uni_R. The paper's processing steps were these. Normalization of each sample was performed by random selection of 1 million high-quality reads, each carrying a distinct molecular identifier. Instead of being binned into consensus sequences, reads that shared molecular identifiers were thrown out. CDR3 identification, clonotype clustering and error correction used MiTCR with a Q25 quality threshold and the strictest error-elimination algorithm. A nonparametric unseen species model with Euler transformation was used to estimate a lower bound on total TCR beta diversity. TCRdb trimmed the raw reads at Q25, called clones with MiXCR and kept productive beta chains. CDR3 protein sequences are deduplicated, and each keeps its most common genes and DNA. In this record, the V and J calls reflect TCRdb's handling and not the investigators' own analysis. The sample contains a few hundred thousand distinct CDR3 sequences, around 27% of them found a single time. The ten biggest clones cover approximately 3.6% of the sample.

These same records also appear under a second study, on T cells of mothers and their children. According to the second study: Donors were nine systemically healthy Caucasian individuals: three mothers and their six children. cDNA synthesis used all of the extracted RNA, with 1.5 ug of RNA in each 15 ul reaction. Sample barcodes and 2-4 random nucleotides were added via the M1S primer in the second PCR. Each mother yielded over 8.5 million TCR beta CDR3 reads and each child roughly 3 million reads. TCR recombination output is similarly shaped by thymic selection in related and unrelated pairs, with a minor effect exerted by inherited differences. Normalized repertoire overlap in related mother-child pairs was always slightly higher than in unrelated mother-child pairs, but the difference was never significant. No persistent microchimeric T cell clones were found, with a detection sensitivity of roughly 100 clones per million clonotypes. Deep NGS was used in the study to compare the TCR beta repertoires of mothers and children and to look for features that separate related mother-child pairs from unrelated individuals. On average, the children were approximately 11 +/- 4 years old, while the mothers were roughly 40 +/- 4 years old. Libraries were sequenced on Illumina HiSeq 2000 with 100+100 nt paired-end reads after adapter ligation with NEBNext reagents. Mother and child libraries were prepared a month apart and sequenced in separate runs to prevent cross-contamination. Between roughly 500,000 and 2,000,000 distinct TCR beta clonotypes were identified per donor. Naive TCR beta clonotypes were estimated from low-frequency clonotypes matched to each donor's FACS-determined naive share, without sorting.

The TCR comes from a boy younger than 10 in good health. The specimen was blood.

The CDR3: CATRTGSHEQYF. The DNA is as follows: TGTGCCACCCGGACAGGGTCACACGAGCAGTACTTC. Rearrangement joined TRBV10-3 to TRBJ2-7; 8 junctional bases match TRBD1. Per the germline V gene, ENHRY is the CDR1 and SYGVKD is the CDR2. Ends trimmed: V by 10 bases, J by 5 bases; bases unmatched to a gene: 7. From cysteine to phenylalanine, the CDR3 is 12 amino acids long. Only the CDR3 region is kept as DNA, spanning 36 bases read in frame from base 1.